What follows are 31 T cell receptor beta chains derived from one specimen sequenced in a study of blood T cell repertoires in COVID-19. The assay was immunoSEQ multiplex PCR, and TCRdb's table has in-frame clones only and misses some. The sample records roughly 56,000 clones, about 90% being singletons. Sequencing was performed on peripheral blood. The receptors originated from a man aged 55 to 70 with active COVID-19.

CDR3 sequence (DNA): TGTGCCATCAGTGAGAACAGGGGCTACACCTTC. The encoded protein is CAISENRGYTF. The chain combines TRBV10-3 with TRBJ1-2, with TRBD1 as a possible D gene (5 bases). The germline V gene encodes CDR1 ENHRY and CDR2 SYGVKD. CDR3 size: 11 residues. The V end was cut by 2 bases, the J end by 8 bases, with 6 bases between.

The V call is TRBV5-6, the J call TRBJ2-1; 8 bases agree with TRBD2. Germline V gives CDR1 SGHDT, CDR2 YYEEEE. Germline trimming cut 0 bases from V and 5 bases from J; bases unmatched to any gene: 7. CDR3 length: 16 amino acids. The CDR3 region is CASSLVRLAKDNEQFF. In DNA form, the CDR3 reads TGTGCCAGCAGCTTGGTTAGACTAGCGAAGGACAATGAGCAGTTCTTC.

The V gene is TRBV3-1 (or the pseudogene TRBV3-2), the J gene TRBJ2-5; D ambiguous. CDR1 is LGHDT and CDR2 is YNNKEL in the germline V gene (reference sequence). The length of the CDR3 is 12 residues. V lost 3 bases to trimming and J lost 3 bases, with 5 bases between them. The CDR3 DNA sequence: TGTGCCAGCAGCCATCCTAAAGAGACCCAGTACTTC. It specifies CASSHPKETQYF.

The chain has TRBV6-2 or TRBV6-3 and TRBJ2-5, with TRBD2 matching 10 bases. Germline assignment: CDR1 MNHEY and CDR2 SVGEGT. The CDR3 contains 17 residues. The junction had 6 bases not matched to a gene; V was cut back by 0 bases and J by 2 bases. CDR3 DNA: TGTGCCAGCAGTTACTCGACTCTAGCGGGAGTTCAAGAGACCCAGTACTTC. Its translation: CASSYSTLAGVQETQYF.

The chain carries TRBV11-2 and TRBJ1-4; D gene unclear. From germline, CDR1 is SGHAT and CDR2 FQNNGV. This CDR3 contains 15 residues. Trimming removed 3 bases from V and 4 bases from J, with 12 bases in between. This chain's CDR3 is CASSLQAGSNEKLFF. Here the CDR3 DNA reads TGTGCCAGCAGCTTGCAAGCGGGAAGTAATGAAAAACTGTTTTTT.

The rearrangement uses TRBV7-9 and TRBJ1-2; D is possibly TRBD1 (6 bases). V was shortened by 3 bases and J by 5 bases, with 16 bases between the two germline ends. CDR1 and CDR2 from the germline V gene are SEHNR and FQNEAQ (reference sequence). CDR3 length: 15 amino acids. Written as DNA, the CDR3 is TGTGCCAGCAGCTTTGGGGGCGGTTCTGGATATGGCTACACCTTC. Translated: CASSFGGGSGYGYTF.

The V gene is TRBV3-1 (or the pseudogene TRBV3-2), the J gene TRBJ2-4; tentatively, D is TRBD1 (6 bases). The germline V gene has CDR1 LGHDT and CDR2 YNNKEL (reference sequence). This CDR3 spans 11 amino acids. V lost 4 bases and J lost 8, with 6 bases in between. CDR3 nucleotides: TGTGCCAGCAGCCGGACAGACATTCAGTACTTC. Amino acid sequence: CASSRTDIQYF.

The chain couples TRBV6-5 to TRBJ1-1, with a weak D call TRBD1 (6 bases). Looked up from germline, CDR1 is MNHEY and CDR2 is SVGAGI. V lost 4 bases to trimming and J lost 0 bases, with 12 bases between them. The CDR3 is 15 amino acids. In DNA form, the CDR3 reads TGTGCCAGCAGTTCCGCAGGGGTCATGAACACTGAAGCTTTCTTT. It translates to CASSSAGVMNTEAFF.

J is TRBJ1-4 and V is TRBV7-9, with 10 nucleotides matching TRBD1. The length of the CDR3 is 16 residues. Trimming removed 5 bases from V and 8 bases from J; junction bases left unmatched: 11. Germline values: CDR1 SEHNR, CDR2 FQNEAQ (reference sequence). The CDR3 reads CASSLIGTGDGEKLFF. The DNA for the CDR3 is TGTGCCAGCAGCCTCATCGGGACAGGGGATGGGGAAAAACTGTTTTTT. The whole variable domain, filled in from reference TRBV7-9 and TRBJ1-4, reads DTGVSQNPRHKITKRGQNVTFRCDPISEHNRLYWYRQTLGQGPEFLTYFQNEAQLEKSRLLSDRFSAERPKGSFSTLEIQRTEQGDSAMYLCASSLIGTGDGEKLFFGSGTQLSVL.

This clone is a singleton in its sample. This rearrangement joins TRBV5-5 to TRBJ2-5; a weak D match, TRBD2 (6 bases). The germline V gene has CDR1 SGHKS and CDR2 YYEKEE (reference sequence). Trimming left V 6 bases short and J 5 bases short, with 17 bases between. The CDR3 runs to 14 residues. The CDR3, as DNA: TGTGCCAGCATCCTACGGGAGAGTAGGGAGACCCAGTACTTC. Residues: CASILRESRETQYF.

The chain joins TRBV9 to TRBJ2-7, with 13 positions matching TRBD2. This CDR3 comprises 15 residues. The germline gives CDR1 SGDLS, CDR2 YYNGEE. V was pared by 4 bases and J by 3 bases, with 4 bases of the junction left unmatched. The CDR3 DNA reads TGTGCCAGCAGCCTCGGGACTAGCGGGATCTACGAGCAGTACTTC. Its translation is CASSLGTSGIYEQYF. Full variable domain (remainder filled in from reference TRBV9 and TRBJ2-7): DSGVTQTPKHLITATGQRVTLRCSPRSGDLSVYWYQQSLDQGLQFLIQYYNGEERAKGNILERFSAQQFPDLHSELNLSSLELGDSALYFCASSLGTSGIYEQYFGPGTRLTVT.

This clone came up once. V usage is TRBV3-1 (or the pseudogene TRBV3-2) and J usage is TRBJ2-4, with 9 bases matching TRBD1. V shed 5 bases and J 6 bases; nucleotides not matched to a gene: 5. The CDR3 length is 14 residues. CDR1 and CDR2 (germline): LGHDT, YNNKEL (reference sequence). DNA for the CDR3: TGTGCCAGCAGCGGGGACAGGGAAGTAAACATTCAGTACTTC. Its translation is CASSGDREVNIQYF.

The rearrangement links TRBV18 to TRBJ1-1; a weak D match, TRBD1 (6 bases). V shed 2 bases and J shed 12 bases, with 22 bases lying between them. Germline V gene sequence: CDR1 KGHSH, CDR2 LQKENI. The CDR3 loop spans 15 amino acids. The DNA for the CDR3 is TGTGCCAGCTCACCAGAGACAGGAAAGGGAGGGCGGACTTTCTTT. Protein sequence: CASSPETGKGGRTFF.

The gene calls are TRBV7-8 and TRBJ2-1; TRBD2 matches 10 bases. The CDR3 loop spans 15 amino acids. The V and J ends lost 6 bases and 8 bases, in that order; junction bases with no gene match: 10. Germline CDR1 SGHVS, CDR2 FQNEAQ. The CDR3 spells CASRSSSGSRDEQFF. The CDR3 coding sequence is TGTGCCAGCAGATCCTCTAGCGGGAGTAGGGATGAGCAGTTCTTC.

In its sample, this clone was seen once. The CDR3 DNA is TGCGCCGGGGGGGATATGAACACTGAAGCTTTCTTT. Its translation: CAGGDMNTEAFF. The chain carries TRBV10-2 and TRBJ1-1, with D possibly being TRBD1 (5 bases). Trimming pared 11 bases from V and 0 bases from J, leaving 10 bases between. Per the germline V gene, CDR1 is WSHSY and CDR2 is SAAADI. The length of the CDR3 is 12 residues.

V is TRBV3-1 (or the pseudogene TRBV3-2) and J is TRBJ2-1; D not certain. The length of the CDR3 is 13 residues. V dropped 0 bases and J dropped 8 bases, with 8 bases sitting between them. Per the germline V gene, CDR1 is LGHDT and CDR2 is YNNKEL (reference sequence). The CDR3, as DNA: TGTGCCAGCAGCCAAGATAGAAGAGATGAGCAGTTCTTC. Residues: CASSQDRRDEQFF.

This chain uses TRBV27 with TRBJ1-1; unclear D gene. Germline CDR1 reads MNHEY; CDR2 reads SMNVEV (reference sequence). Trimming shortened V by 5 bases and J by 1 base, and 11 bases separated the two germline ends. The CDR3 contains 14 residues. The CDR3 DNA reads TGTGCCAGCAGTCGAAGCCGGGGGAACACTGAAGCTTTCTTT. It codes for CASSRSRGNTEAFF.

The chain uses TRBV5-6 and TRBJ2-1; no clear D gene. The CDR3 runs to 13 residues. V dropped 2 bases and J dropped 3 bases, with 6 bases sitting between them. Germline CDR1 SGHDT, CDR2 YYEEEE. CDR3 in amino acids: CASSLPSYNEQFF. The CDR3 bases are TGTGCCAGCAGCTTACCCAGCTACAATGAGCAGTTCTTC.

V is TRBV23-1 and J is TRBJ2-7, with a tentative D call TRBD2 (7 bases). TRBV23-1 qualifies as an ORF whose function is uncertain. The CDR3 spans 14 residues. The V and J ends lost 6 bases and 2 bases respectively, with 14 bases between them. The CDR3 spells CASSPWGGAYEQYF. CDR3 bases: TGCGCCAGCAGCCCCTGGGGGGGCGCCTACGAGCAGTACTTC.

The chain couples TRBV30 to TRBJ1-1, with TRBD1 matching over 11 bases. This CDR3 spans 11 amino acids. V shed 5 bases, J shed 8 bases, and the junction held 1 base outside the gene matches. Germline lookup yields CDR1 GTSNPN and CDR2 SVGIG (reference sequence). The CDR3 DNA reads as TGTGCCTGGGGGACAGGGGGAGAAGCTTTCTTT. It encodes CAWGTGGEAFF.

The chain links TRBV4-1 to TRBJ2-6; tentatively, D is TRBD2 (6 bases). This CDR3 has 16 residues. Trimming pared 5 bases from V and 0 bases from J, leaving 11 bases between. CDR1 and CDR2 (germline): MGHRA, YSYEKL. The CDR3 is CASSGGGYSGANVLTF. Written as DNA, the CDR3 is TGCGCCAGCAGCGGTGGGGGGTACTCTGGGGCCAACGTCCTGACTTTC.

The chain carries TRBV24-1 and TRBJ2-7; 8 bases are shared with TRBD2. V shed 4 bases and J 6 bases; nucleotides not matched to a gene: 7. The CDR3 has 14 residues. The V gene's germline CDR1 is KGHDR and CDR2 SFDVKD. The CDR3 loop is CATSESGGSREQYF. In DNA form, the CDR3 reads TGTGCCACCAGTGAGTCGGGAGGGTCCCGCGAGCAGTACTTC.

CDR3 sequence (DNA): TGCGCCAGCAGCTTGGCTAGCGGGAGGCGCGGGGAGCTGTTTTTT. Translated: CASSLASGRRGELFF. The V gene is TRBV5-1, the J gene TRBJ2-2, with 11 bases matching TRBD2. Trimming removed 0 bases from V and 7 bases from J; junction bases left unmatched: 2. The CDR3 spans 15 residues. The germline V gene encodes CDR1 SGHRS and CDR2 YFSETQ.

The genes are TRBV3-1 (or the pseudogene TRBV3-2) and TRBJ1-1; tentatively, D is TRBD1 (5 bases). The germline V and J ends were trimmed by 5 bases and 5 bases, with 9 bases remaining between them. This CDR3 has 12 residues. Germline V lookup: CDR1 LGHDT, CDR2 YNNKEL (reference sequence). CDR3 in DNA: TGTGCCAGCAGCACCAGGGTTACTGAAGCTTTCTTT. This codes for CASSTRVTEAFF.

The genes are TRBV4-2 and TRBJ2-7; tentative D call: TRBD2 (6 bases). Looked up from germline, CDR1 is LGHNA and CDR2 is YNFKEQ. V was shortened by 5 bases and J by 0 bases, with 14 bases between the two germline ends. The CDR3 contains 15 residues. CDR3 coding DNA: TGTGCCAGCAGCGGGTGGGAGGCCAGCTCCTACGAGCAGTACTTC. Residues: CASSGWEASSYEQYF.

V usage is TRBV7-2 and J usage is TRBJ1-2; D remains unclear. Per the germline V gene, CDR1 is SGHTA and CDR2 is FQGNSA. V gave up 3 bases and J gave up 8 bases, with 19 bases separating them. This CDR3 has 15 amino acids. The chain's CDR3 is CASSFAQAATNGYTF. In DNA, the CDR3 is TGTGCCAGCAGCTTTGCCCAGGCTGCAACGAACGGCTACACCTTC.

Only one count was recorded for this clone. V usage is TRBV10-3 and J usage is TRBJ1-3; 9 bases are shared with TRBD1. The CDR3 is 14 residues long. Germline V CDR1 and CDR2: ENHRY, SYGVKD. V gave up 3 bases and J gave up 6 bases; unmatched junction bases: 3. The CDR3 protein is CAISERTGANTIYF. The CDR3 DNA reads TGTGCCATCAGTGAACGGACAGGGGCAAACACCATATATTTT.

The chain uses TRBV24-1 and TRBJ2-5; 10 positions match TRBD1. The CDR3 totals 20 residues. CDR1 and CDR2 from the germline V gene are KGHDR and SFDVKD. V lost 4 bases, J lost 4 bases, and 20 bases stayed unmatched. In DNA form, the CDR3 reads TGTGCCACCAGTGACCGCGGGGACAGGGGAGAAAGGCCGCAACGAGAGACCCAGTACTTC. This gives the protein CATSDRGDRGERPQRETQYF.

The V and J genes are TRBV2 and TRBJ1-2; 9 nucleotides agree with TRBD1. The CDR3 is made up of 14 amino acids. Germline V CDR1 and CDR2: SNHLY, FYNNEI. V shed 6 bases, J shed 4 bases, and the junction held 6 bases outside the gene matches. The CDR3 reads CASSPSGQGYGYTF. DNA of the CDR3: TGTGCCAGCAGCCCCTCGGGACAGGGCTATGGCTACACCTTC. Filled out from reference TRBV2 and TRBJ1-2, the complete variable domain reads EPEVTQTPSHQVTQMGQEVILRCVPISNHLYFYWYRQILGQKVEFLVSFYNNEISEKSEIFDDQFSVERPDGSNFTLKIRSTKLEDSAMYFCASSPSGQGYGYTFGSGTRLTVV.

The chain has TRBV10-3 and TRBJ2-5; 8 bases are shared with TRBD2. In germline, CDR1 is ENHRY, CDR2 SYGVKD. The CDR3 has 13 residues. V lost 6 bases to trimming and J lost 3 bases; unmatched junction nucleotides: 3. CDR3: CAIRKAGEETQYF. The CDR3 bases are TGTGCCATCAGGAAAGCGGGAGAAGAGACCCAGTACTTC.

The chain uses TRBV20-1 and TRBJ1-2; no definite D call. This CDR3 has 11 amino acids. V shed 8 bases and J shed 8 bases, with 15 bases lying between them. Germline V gives CDR1 DFQATT, CDR2 SNEGSKA (reference sequence). CDR3 region: CSLPSPEGYTF. The DNA for the CDR3 is TGCAGTTTACCGTCCCCTGAGGGCTACACCTTC.